The 17 T cell receptor beta chains given below trace back to one sample, sequenced in a study of CD8+ T cells in alopecia areata. cDNA serving as the sequencing template came from extracted, reverse transcribed RNA. Clones were sequenced by immunoSEQ multiplex PCR, and TCRdb holds only the in-frame ones, with some missing. Among 150,000 to 200,000 clones listed, roughly 60% were seen once. The sequencing here drew on CD4+ T cells sorted from blood, taken at week 0. The receptors derive from a human donor with alopecia areata.

Only a few counts were recorded for this clone. The chain is built from TRBV5-6 and TRBJ2-1; 9 nucleotides agree with TRBD1. Trimming removed 4 bases from V and 7 bases from J; junction bases left unmatched: 12. The CDR3 totals 16 residues. Germline V CDR1 and CDR2: SGHDT, YYEEEE. The CDR3 sequence: CASSADRDRVENEQFF. CDR3 sequence (DNA): TGTGCCAGCAGCGCGGACCGGGACAGGGTGGAGAATGAGCAGTTCTTC.

The chain links TRBV18 to TRBJ2-6; perhaps TRBD2 as D (6 bases). CDR1 KGHSH and CDR2 LQKENI come from the germline V gene. With 3 bases removed from V and 3 bases from J, the gap between germline ends came to 9 bases. This CDR3 spans 15 amino acids. The DNA of the CDR3 is TGTGCCAGCTCACCGAGGGGAGGTGGGGCCAACGTCCTGACTTTC. The encoded protein is CASSPRGGGANVLTF. Drawing the rest from reference TRBV18 and TRBJ2-6, the complete variable domain is NAGVMQNPRHLVRRRGQEARLRCSPMKGHSHVYWYRQLPEEGLKFMVYLQKENIIDESGMPKERFSAEFPKEGPSILRIQQVVRGDSAAYFCASSPRGGGANVLTFGAGSRLTVL.

The chain employs TRBV7-3 and TRBJ1-2; D is possibly TRBD1 (5 bases). The germline V gene encodes CDR1 SGHTA and CDR2 FQGTGA. The CDR3 has 13 amino acids. Trimming pared 3 bases from V and 4 bases from J, leaving 9 bases between. CDR3 amino acids: CASSLGGSYGYTF. Here the CDR3 DNA reads TGTGCCAGCAGCTTGGGGGGAAGCTATGGCTACACCTTC.

This clone was observed a handful of times. V and J are TRBV20-1 and TRBJ2-7; D perhaps matches TRBD1 (6 bases). Trimming took off 6 bases at V and 2 bases at J, with 8 bases between the two ends. In germline, CDR1 is DFQATT, CDR2 SNEGSKA (reference sequence). The CDR3 is 11 residues long. CDR3 sequence reads: CSAWDTYEQYF. The CDR3, as DNA: TGCAGTGCCTGGGACACCTACGAGCAGTACTTC.

The rearrangement links TRBV30 to TRBJ2-7, with D unclear. Germline loops: CDR1 GTSNPN, CDR2 SVGIG (reference sequence). The CDR3 is 13 amino acids. Trimming pared 0 bases from V and 1 base from J, leaving 7 bases between. The CDR3 sequence: CAWSVQRSYEQYF. DNA for the CDR3: TGTGCCTGGAGTGTACAAAGATCCTACGAGCAGTACTTC.

The CDR3: CSVEGQGTYGYTF. In DNA form, the CDR3 reads TGCAGCGTTGAGGGACAGGGTACTTATGGCTACACCTTC. The chain is built from TRBV29-1 and TRBJ1-2; 9 nucleotides align to TRBD1. CDR3 length: 13 amino acids. Germline loops: CDR1 SQVTM, CDR2 ANQGSEA. The J segment lost 5 bases and the V segment lost 3 bases, leaving 4 bases of the junction unmatched.

The CDR3 is CASSLSGETQYF. CDR3 nucleotides: TGTGCCAGCAGTCTTAGCGGGGAGACCCAGTACTTC. This chain connects TRBV2 to TRBJ2-5; TRBD2 aligns across 7 bases. The CDR3 is 12 residues long. Germline V gene lookup returns CDR1 SNHLY and CDR2 FYNNEI. With V trimmed by 5 bases and J by 5 bases, 2 bases remained unmatched.

A few counts support this clone. The rearrangement joins TRBV6-5 to TRBJ2-1; TRBD2 might be the D (5 bases). This CDR3 has 15 amino acids. Trimming took 4 bases from V and 8 from J, leaving 18 bases between them. Germline V lookup: CDR1 MNHEY, CDR2 SVGAGI. CDR3 region: CASSSGQAMRDEQFF. CDR3 DNA sequence: TGTGCCAGCAGTTCCGGGCAGGCGATGAGGGATGAGCAGTTCTTC.

The chain uses TRBV2 and TRBJ1-6; D is undetermined. The CDR3 extends over 12 amino acids. The germline V gene encodes CDR1 SNHLY and CDR2 FYNNEI. V shed 6 bases and J shed 7 bases, with 7 bases lying between them. CDR3 sequence: CASRDGNSPLHF. The CDR3 nucleotides read TGTGCCAGCAGGGACGGGAATTCACCCCTCCACTTT.

This clone has only one observation. CDR3 residues: CASSLMADYTF. The CDR3 nucleotides are TGTGCCAGCAGCTTGATGGCGGACTACACCTTC. The chain has TRBV5-6 and TRBJ1-2; D uncertain. The CDR3 runs to 11 residues. Looked up from germline, CDR1 is SGHDT and CDR2 is YYEEEE. Between the trimmed V and J ends, which lost 1 base and 10 bases, there was a span of 8 bases.

The rearrangement uses TRBV20-1 and TRBJ2-7; no clear D. This CDR3 comprises 11 residues. V gave up 3 bases and J gave up 6 bases, with 9 bases separating them. Germline CDR1 and CDR2: DFQATT and SNEGSKA (reference sequence). The chain's CDR3 is CSASVPSEQYF. As DNA, the CDR3 is TGCAGTGCTAGCGTGCCATCCGAGCAGTACTTC.

The rearrangement links TRBV5-4 to TRBJ2-7, with no clear D. The germline V gene encodes CDR1 SGHNT and CDR2 YYREEE (reference sequence). V was shortened by 3 bases and J by 0 bases, with 1 base between the two germline ends. The CDR3 covers 11 residues. In nucleotides, the CDR3 is TGTGCCAGCAGCTCCTCCTACGAGCAGTACTTC. Translated: CASSSSYEQYF.

The chain joins TRBV7-9 to TRBJ1-2; 7 bases agree with TRBD1. Germline CDR1 is SEHNR and CDR2 is FQNEAQ (reference sequence). V lost 5 bases and J lost 5; bases outside the gene matches: 8. The CDR3 length is 14 residues. CDR3 sequence reads: CASSPRQGVYGYTF. The CDR3 DNA sequence: TGTGCCAGCAGCCCCAGACAGGGAGTGTATGGCTACACCTTC.

The chain carries TRBV4-3 and TRBJ2-5; D is undetermined. The CDR3 has 14 residues. Germline V lookup: CDR1 LGHNA, CDR2 YSLEER. V shed 1 base and J shed 1 base, with 7 bases lying between them. CDR3 region: CASSQGRAQETQYF. The DNA for the CDR3 is TGCGCCAGCAGCCAAGGTCGAGCCCAAGAGACCCAGTACTTC.

This clone has just a few counts. The CDR3 spells CSVTQGQETQYF. The CDR3, as DNA: TGCAGCGTTACACAGGGGCAAGAGACCCAGTACTTC. The J gene is TRBJ2-5, the V gene TRBV29-1, with 7 bases that match TRBD1. The CDR3 sequence is 12 residues long. Germline V gene lookup returns CDR1 SQVTM and CDR2 ANQGSEA. V was clipped by 5 bases and J by 2 bases; unmatched bases: 2.

The J gene is TRBJ2-1, the V gene TRBV9; 14 bases map to TRBD2. CDR1 is SGDLS and CDR2 is YYNGEE in the germline V gene. The ends lost 3 bases at V and 7 bases at J; junction bases unmatched: 9. The CDR3 contains 17 residues. CDR3 DNA sequence: TGTGCCAGCAGCGAGAACCGACTAGCGGGGGGGCATAATGAGCAGTTCTTC. The encoded protein is CASSENRLAGGHNEQFF.

This clone was detected a few times. The rearrangement joins TRBV10-3 to TRBJ1-2; D unclear. V was trimmed by 2 bases and J by 7 bases, leaving 14 bases between them. CDR3 length: 14 residues. Germline V gene data show CDR1 as ENHRY and CDR2 as SYGVKD. Here the CDR3 DNA reads TGTGCCATCAGTGAGCGTCTCAATGTATTTGGCTACACCTTC. It translates to CAISERLNVFGYTF.